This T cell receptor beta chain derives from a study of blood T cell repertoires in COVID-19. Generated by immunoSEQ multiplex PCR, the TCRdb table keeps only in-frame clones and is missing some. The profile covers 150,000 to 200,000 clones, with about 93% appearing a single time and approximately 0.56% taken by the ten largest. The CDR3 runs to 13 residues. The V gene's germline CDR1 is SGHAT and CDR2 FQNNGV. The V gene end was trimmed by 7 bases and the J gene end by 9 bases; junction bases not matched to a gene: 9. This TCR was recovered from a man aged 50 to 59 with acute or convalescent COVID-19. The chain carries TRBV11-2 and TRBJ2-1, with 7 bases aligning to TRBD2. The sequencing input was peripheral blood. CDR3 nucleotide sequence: TGTGCCAGCACCTCTGGCGGGAGAGCTGAGCAGTTCTTC. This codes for CASTSGGRAEQFF.